These 5 T cell receptor beta chains share one sample of origin, sequenced in a study of regulatory T cells in long-lasting Graves disease. Time point here: persistent/refractory GD, antithyroid drugs over 5 years with positive TRAb. Scientists built the TCR library using RNA that was extracted from PBMCs. TCR beta libraries were built with iRepertoire HTBI primers and Arm-PCR of CDR3 regions. TCRdb itself ran the multiplex PCR reads through MiXCR, one entry per CDR3 protein. Of about 430,000 distinct CDR3 sequences detected, over 20% appear once; the ten largest clones hold 13% to 15%. Here the sequenced sample was peripheral blood mononuclear cells (PBMCs), taken when the disease was refractory, from a patient treated with antithyroid drugs. The receptors come from a female donor with Graves disease.

This rearrangement joins TRBV29-1 to TRBJ2-5; D gene uncertain. CDR1 and CDR2 from the germline V gene are SQVTM and ANQGSEA. The length of the CDR3 is 13 residues. V was clipped by 7 bases and J by 5 bases, with 17 bases between them. In nucleotides, the CDR3 is TGCAGCGCCGGGCCAGTTGTAGGGGAGACCCAGTACTTC. Its translation is CSAGPVVGETQYF.

This clonotype has a handful of counts. The V gene is TRBV3-1, the J gene TRBJ1-2; D ambiguous. The CDR3 has 14 residues. Germline V gene lookup returns CDR1 LGHDT and CDR2 YNNKEL (reference sequence). Trimming shortened V by 1 base and J by 1 base, and 7 bases separated the two germline ends. DNA of the CDR3: TGTGCCAGCAGCCAAGGAGACGGTAACTATGGCTACACCTTC. Encoded protein: CASSQGDGNYGYTF. The full variable domain, in which reference TRBV3-1 and TRBJ1-2 provide the parts outside the CDR3, is DTAVSQTPKYLVTQMGNDKSIKCEQNLGHDTMYWYKQDSKKFLKIMFSYNNKELIINETVPNRFSPKSPDKAHLNLHINSLELGDSAVYFCASSQGDGNYGYTFGSGTRLTVV.

At least ten counts were recorded for this clonotype. This chain links TRBV6-1 with TRBJ2-7, with no clear D. Germline lookup yields CDR1 MNHNS and CDR2 SASEGT. Trimming took off 0 bases at V and 7 bases at J, with 13 bases between the two ends. This CDR3 contains 14 residues. The CDR3 bases are TGTGCCAGCAGTGAAGCGTGGGAAGGTCTTGAGCAGTACTTC. Translating it yields CASSEAWEGLEQYF.

J is TRBJ2-3 and V is TRBV28; TRBD1 matches at 10 bases. V was clipped by 6 bases and J by 5 bases; unmatched bases: 5. The CDR3 extends over 14 amino acids. CDR1 MDHEN and CDR2 SYDVKM come from the germline V gene. CDR3 in amino acids: CASSFGQGGDTQYF. The DNA for the CDR3 is TGTGCCAGCAGCTTCGGACAGGGGGGAGATACGCAGTATTTT.

This clonotype has at least ten counts. J is TRBJ2-5 and V is TRBV6-2 or TRBV6-3; D gene ambiguous. Germline V gene data show CDR1 as MNHEY and CDR2 as SVGEGT. The V end lost 6 bases, the J end lost 0 bases, and 11 bases lay between the germline ends. This CDR3 contains 14 residues. CDR3 DNA: TGTGCCAGCAGCGCCGGACGGTACCAAGAGACCCAGTACTTC. It translates to CASSAGRYQETQYF.